The T cell receptor delta chain under discussion was sequenced for a study of γδ T cells in repeated Plasmodium falciparum infection. Overall study: Malian children with intense seasonal malaria exposure were compared with matched Australian children. Some Malian samples span acute malaria episodes; others come from no-transmission periods.

TCRdb repeated clone calling on the multiplex PCR reads with CATT. The sample carries 93,000 or so delta-chain clones, roughly 0.98% recorded once. Of note for this clone: Its cognate antigen is unknown. The protein held in TCRdb is that of a much larger clone and does not match this DNA's translation at residue 11, likely because of a read error; the protein shown is translated from the DNA.

Study results and limitations: Over time and infection, Vgamma9/Vdelta2+ repertoires remained highly stable and polyclonal. Compared with Australian children, Malian Vdelta2-negative repertoires seemed more clonal, less diverse, less shared.

Bulk repertoires came from Vgamma9/Vdelta2+ or Vdelta2-negative gammadelta T cells flow-sorted from PBMC. The CDR3 has 26 amino acids. The V gene's germline CDR1 is GEAIGNYY and CDR2 EKD. V lost 1 base to trimming and J lost 0 bases; unmatched junction nucleotides: 33. The chain recombines TRDV2 with TRDJ1, with 11 bases fitting TRDD3. Here the J gene was assigned by germline matching of the DNA, as TCRdb has none. The sequence was obtained from a pool of human donors (malaria-infected and uninfected, not separated). Sequencing was carried out using gamma-delta T cells from blood. CDR3: CACDTRRHSYHNKKLWGIRYTDKLIF. For the CDR3, the DNA is TGTGCCTGTGACACGAGGAGACATTCCTACCACAACAAAAAACTATGGGGGATACGCTACACCGATAAACTCATCTTT.